Listed below are T cell receptor beta chains from one sample, sequenced in a study of OX40 agonist ivuxolimab in advanced cancers. Generated by immunoSEQ multiplex PCR, the TCRdb table keeps only in-frame clones and is missing some. Of about 60,000 clones listed, about 94% were seen once; the top ten hold around 19%. Sequenced here: CD4+ or CD8+ T cells sorted from blood, sampled in a trial of the OX40 agonist ivuxolimab. Receptors were obtained from an adult with an advanced solid tumor such as melanoma, head and neck, liver or kidney cancer. Both conserved end residues are trimmed from each CDR3. The order of the fields is V gene, J gene, D gene, CDR3 protein. D genes are given only for firm matches.

TRBV12-5	TRBJ1-1	-	ASGLVAGAF
TRBV10-3	TRBJ2-1	TRBD1	AIRGGGTGNFNEQF
TRBV7-9	TRBJ1-5	-	ASSLVDSDHLYSNQPQH
TRBV6-6	TRBJ2-5	-	ASSLRRSQETQY
TRBV6-5	TRBJ2-7	TRBD1	ASSYSGQGVYEQY
TRBV11-3	TRBJ2-6	TRBD1	ASSHRGQGANVLT
TRBV19	TRBJ2-4	TRBD2	ASSPWGLAEWNIQY
TRBV5-6	TRBJ2-3	TRBD2	ASDPREDSDTQY
TRBV9	TRBJ1-3	TRBD1	ASSPPGTGDGNTIY
TRBV29-1	TRBJ1-2	-	SVDRQDDYGYT
TRBV6-1	TRBJ1-2	-	AGALGGLYGYT
TRBV14	TRBJ2-5	-	ASSQGRDPPGETQY
TRBV7-2	TRBJ2-1	-	ASSPFLPDNEQF
TRBV4-2	TRBJ2-7	-	ASSIEDVAQTYEQY
TRBV5-6	TRBJ1-2	TRBD1	ASSSAAGQANYGYT
TRBV4-2	TRBJ1-2	-	ASSPQGKGGYGYT
TRBV4-2	TRBJ2-1	TRBD2	ASSQRTSGSYNEQF
TRBV28	TRBJ2-1	TRBD1	ASSFRQGRSEQF
TRBV30	TRBJ2-7	-	AWSYSGYEQY
TRBV4-3	TRBJ2-3	TRBD2	ASSPTYSGTTDTQY
TRBV4-2	TRBJ1-1	TRBD1	ASSLGQGKNTEAF
TRBV5-1	TRBJ2-1	-	ASSPGTMGGYNEQF
TRBV9	TRBJ2-1	TRBD2	ASSVYGRASYNEQF
TRBV19	TRBJ2-5	-	ASSIALLGGTQY
TRBV15	TRBJ1-1	-	ATGKTGRTEAF
TRBV29-1	TRBJ2-6	TRBD2	SVGGATSGSEGANVLT
TRBV4-3	TRBJ2-5	-	ASSQDYSRYETQY
TRBV25-1	TRBJ2-7	-	ASSDQGYEQY
TRBV5-1	TRBJ2-5	-	ASSLESGQETQY
TRBV7-9	TRBJ1-1	TRBD1	ASSEDRVSEAF
TRBV6-5	TRBJ1-4	-	ASSYLGRPDEKLF
TRBV4-2	TRBJ2-7	-	ASSQDSDEQY
TRBV10-3	TRBJ2-7	-	AISENRGDEQY
TRBV6-5	TRBJ2-7	TRBD1	ASTPQGAPPYEQY
TRBV11-3	TRBJ2-7	-	ASSLTTGYEQY
TRBV7-2	TRBJ1-1	-	ASSLAWGSGTEAF
TRBV27	TRBJ2-7	TRBD2	ASSPRGVRGEQY
TRBV20-1	TRBJ2-7	-	SARDLGEQY
TRBV10-1	TRBJ2-5	-	ASSEWETHQETQY
TRBV5-1	TRBJ2-1	TRBD2	ASNIAGHNEQF
TRBV27	TRBJ2-1	-	ASSLANEQF
TRBV2	TRBJ1-3	TRBD1	ASARDRDLPSSGNTIY
TRBV9	TRBJ1-1	-	ASSVGGTEAF
TRBV11-2	TRBJ2-5	TRBD1	ASSQRQGKETQY
TRBV10-3	TRBJ1-1	-	AISGTEIDKNTEAF